A selection of T cell receptor beta chains follows, all from one sample in a study of T cells expressing NK-cell markers. TCRdb re-called the 5' RACE reads and catalogs CDR3 proteins one per entry, DNA excluded. Listed are about 150,000 distinct CDR3 sequences; approximately 35% falls within the top ten. Sequencing input: blood T cells: a sorted CD56 or NKG2C T cell subset, CD4+ or CD8+ T cells, or bulk PBMC T cells (not recorded which). Receptors originate from a woman between 45 and 60 years old in good health. The CDR3 runs from the conserved cysteine through the conserved F or W.

TRBJ2-3	TRBV10-3	CAISELVGTSGDTQYF
TRBJ1-1	TRBV5-1	CASSLPTGEYTEAFF
TRBJ2-1	TRBV12-3/TRBV12-4	CASSSRLLAGAYNEQFF
TRBJ2-3	TRBV6-5	CASSTSNRGNTDTQYF
TRBJ2-3	TRBV11-2	CASSYHQADTQYF
TRBJ1-1	TRBV7-8	CASSLWRDSVPEAFF
TRBJ2-1	TRBV12-3/TRBV12-4	CASSSYRTGNYNEQFF
TRBJ1-1	TRBV12-3/TRBV12-4	CASSLDPRGTEAFF
TRBJ2-5	TRBV19	CASSSDRYQETQYF
TRBJ2-1	TRBV5-5	CASLLRDSYNEQFF
TRBJ2-2	TRBV9	CASSVPRSGEGTGELFF
TRBJ2-1	TRBV15	CATSRAGDEQFF
TRBJ2-3	TRBV15	CATSRDRGTDTQYF
TRBJ2-1	TRBV6-2/TRBV6-3	CASSYAGIRNEQFF
TRBJ2-1	TRBV7-9	CASSHSSGNEQFF
TRBJ2-1	TRBV20-1	CSVETGEYNEQFF
TRBJ2-3	TRBV7-9	CASSLLRTSGTTDTQYF
TRBJ2-7	TRBV7-9	CASSPPSGPSYEQYF
TRBJ2-5	TRBV25-1	CASGPTVETQYF
TRBJ2-7	TRBV6-6	CASSARTSGNLEQYF
TRBJ1-1	TRBV12-3/TRBV12-4	CASTFPLLRDRHPNTEAFF
TRBJ2-2	TRBV27	CASGGLEGTGELFF
TRBJ2-7	TRBV24-1	CATAGGLIDEQYF
TRBJ1-1	TRBV12-3/TRBV12-4	CASYQNTEAFF
TRBJ2-6	TRBV2	CASRRGPASGANVLTF
TRBJ2-1	TRBV2	CASSELLLSSGSGNEQFF
TRBJ2-3	TRBV5-6	CASSFTTSGSTDTQYF
TRBJ1-1	TRBV19	CASTSRVNTEAFF
TRBJ1-1	TRBV20-1	CSASRTAPEAFF
TRBJ2-7	TRBV5-8	CASSEGQPLYEQYF
TRBJ2-1	TRBV5-1	CASSLDGLLNYNEQFF
TRBJ1-5	TRBV19	CASSLTRGRGQPQHF
TRBJ2-3	TRBV19	CASSDRLLSTDTQYF
TRBJ2-5	TRBV5-1	CASSLVPPGHLGEEETQYF
TRBJ1-5	TRBV12-3/TRBV12-4	CATATGSHQPQHF
TRBJ2-1	TRBV7-9	CASSGGYYNEQFF
TRBJ2-1	TRBV15	CATSGTQGLPNEQFF
TRBJ1-2	TRBV5-5	CASSLGDGDPYGYTF
TRBJ2-1	TRBV7-2	CASRLGLAVYNEQFF
TRBJ2-5	TRBV20-1	CSAPVLAKQETQYF
TRBJ1-1	TRBV4-2	CASSRTLNTEAFF
TRBJ1-2	TRBV12-3/TRBV12-4	CASSFGTPNGYTF
TRBJ2-3	TRBV7-3	CASSWNWGDTQYF
TRBJ1-2	TRBV29-1	CSVEGADYGYTF
TRBJ2-5	TRBV5-1	CASSPAEKETQYF
TRBJ2-3	TRBV25-1	CASSGGATQYF
TRBJ2-1	TRBV29-1	CSVARYNEQFF
TRBJ1-2	TRBV18	CASSLAHPYYYGYTF
TRBJ2-3	TRBV5-5	CASSFSADTQYF
TRBJ2-2	TRBV6-5	CASSYGSGGGELFF